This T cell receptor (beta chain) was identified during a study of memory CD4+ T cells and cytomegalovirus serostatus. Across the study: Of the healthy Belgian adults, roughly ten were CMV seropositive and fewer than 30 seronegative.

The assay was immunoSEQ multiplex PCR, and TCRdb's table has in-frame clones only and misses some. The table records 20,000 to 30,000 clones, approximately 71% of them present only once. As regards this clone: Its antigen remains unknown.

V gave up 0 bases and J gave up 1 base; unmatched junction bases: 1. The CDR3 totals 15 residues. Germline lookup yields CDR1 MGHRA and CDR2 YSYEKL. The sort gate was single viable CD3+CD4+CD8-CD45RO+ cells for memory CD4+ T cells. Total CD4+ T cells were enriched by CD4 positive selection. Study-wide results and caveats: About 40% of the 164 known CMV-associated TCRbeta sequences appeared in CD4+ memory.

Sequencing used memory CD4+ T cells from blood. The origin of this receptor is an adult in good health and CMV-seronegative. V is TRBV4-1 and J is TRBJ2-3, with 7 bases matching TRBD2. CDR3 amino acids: CASSQDGGGTDTQYF. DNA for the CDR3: TGCGCCAGCAGCCAAGATGGGGGGGGCACAGATACGCAGTATTTT.